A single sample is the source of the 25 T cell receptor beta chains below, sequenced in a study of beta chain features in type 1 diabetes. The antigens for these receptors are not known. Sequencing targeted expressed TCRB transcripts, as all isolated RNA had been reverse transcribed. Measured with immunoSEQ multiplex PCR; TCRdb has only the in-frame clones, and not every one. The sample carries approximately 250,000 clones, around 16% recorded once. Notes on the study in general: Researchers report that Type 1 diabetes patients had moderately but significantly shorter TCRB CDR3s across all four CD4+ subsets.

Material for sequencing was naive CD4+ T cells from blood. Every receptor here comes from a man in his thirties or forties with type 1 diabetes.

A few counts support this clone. CDR3 DNA sequence: TGTGCCAGCAGCCCAGGGGACAGGGCAAACCAAGAGACCCAGTACTTC. Encoded protein: CASSPGDRANQETQYF. The chain is built from TRBV9 and TRBJ2-5, with TRBD1 matching 9 bases. With 4 bases clipped from V and 0 bases from J, the junction kept 7 bases outside the gene matches. The CDR3 extends over 16 amino acids. CDR1 and CDR2 (germline): SGDLS, YYNGEE.

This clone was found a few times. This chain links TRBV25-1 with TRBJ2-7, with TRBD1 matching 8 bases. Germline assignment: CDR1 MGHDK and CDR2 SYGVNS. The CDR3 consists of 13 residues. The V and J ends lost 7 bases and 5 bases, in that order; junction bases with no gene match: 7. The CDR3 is CASTWTGSHEQYF. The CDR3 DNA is TGTGCCAGCACCTGGACAGGGTCTCACGAGCAGTACTTC.

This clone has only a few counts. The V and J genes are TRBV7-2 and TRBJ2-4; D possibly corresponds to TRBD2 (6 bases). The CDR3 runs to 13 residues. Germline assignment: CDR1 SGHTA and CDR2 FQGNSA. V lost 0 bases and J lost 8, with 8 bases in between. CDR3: CASSLAGLDIQYF. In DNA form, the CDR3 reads TGTGCCAGCAGCTTAGCGGGACTTGACATTCAGTACTTC.

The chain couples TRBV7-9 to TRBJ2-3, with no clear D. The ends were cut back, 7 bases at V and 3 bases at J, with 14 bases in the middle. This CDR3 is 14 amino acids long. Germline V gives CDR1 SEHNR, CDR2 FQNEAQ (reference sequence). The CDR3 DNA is TGTGCCAGCATTCTGCCGACCCGGACAGATACGCAGTATTTT. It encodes CASILPTRTDTQYF.

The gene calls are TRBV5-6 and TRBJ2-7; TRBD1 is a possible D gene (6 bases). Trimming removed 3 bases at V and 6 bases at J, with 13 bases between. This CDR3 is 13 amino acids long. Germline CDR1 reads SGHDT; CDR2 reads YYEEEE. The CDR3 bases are TGTGCCAGCAGCTCAGGACAGCGGAGCGAGCAGTACTTC. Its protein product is CASSSGQRSEQYF. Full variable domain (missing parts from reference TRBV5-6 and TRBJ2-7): DAGVTQSPTHLIKTRGQQVTLRCSPKSGHDTVSWYQQALGQGPQFIFQYYEEEERQRGNFPDRFSGHQFPNYSSELNVNALLLGDSALYLCASSSGQRSEQYFGPGTRLTVT.

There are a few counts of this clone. The CDR3 is CASGETQYF. DNA of the CDR3: TGTGCCAGCGGTGAGACCCAGTACTTC. This chain joins TRBV11-2 and TRBJ2-5, with unresolved D. Germline V gene data show CDR1 as SGHAT and CDR2 as FQNNGV. V shed 8 bases and J shed 5 bases, with 3 bases lying between them. The CDR3 contains 9 residues.

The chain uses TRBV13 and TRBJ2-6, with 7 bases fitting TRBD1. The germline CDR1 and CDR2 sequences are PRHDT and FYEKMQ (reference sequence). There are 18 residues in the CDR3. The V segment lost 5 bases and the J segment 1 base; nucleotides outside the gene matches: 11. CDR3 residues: CASSGRDRYRSGANVLTF. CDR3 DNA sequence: TGTGCCAGCAGCGGAAGGGACAGATACCGGTCTGGGGCCAACGTCCTGACTTTC.

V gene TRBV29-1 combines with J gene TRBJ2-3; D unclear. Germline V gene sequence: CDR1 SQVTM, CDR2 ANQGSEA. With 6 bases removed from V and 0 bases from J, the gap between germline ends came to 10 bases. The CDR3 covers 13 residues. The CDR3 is CSVDSLSTDTQYF. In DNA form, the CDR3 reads TGCAGCGTCGATAGCCTTAGCACAGATACGCAGTATTTT.

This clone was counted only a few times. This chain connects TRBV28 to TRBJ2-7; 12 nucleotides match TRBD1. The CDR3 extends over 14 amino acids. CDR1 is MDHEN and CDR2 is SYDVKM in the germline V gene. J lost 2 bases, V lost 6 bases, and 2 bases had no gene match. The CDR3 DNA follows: TGTGCCAGCAGGGGACAGGGGGCCACCTACGAGCAGTACTTC. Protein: CASRGQGATYEQYF.

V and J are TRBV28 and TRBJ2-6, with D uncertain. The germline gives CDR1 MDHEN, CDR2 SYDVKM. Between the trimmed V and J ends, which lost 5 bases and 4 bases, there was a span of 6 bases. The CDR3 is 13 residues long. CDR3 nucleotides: TGTGCCAGCAGTCCCGTGGGGGCCAACGTCCTGACTTTC. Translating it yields CASSPVGANVLTF.

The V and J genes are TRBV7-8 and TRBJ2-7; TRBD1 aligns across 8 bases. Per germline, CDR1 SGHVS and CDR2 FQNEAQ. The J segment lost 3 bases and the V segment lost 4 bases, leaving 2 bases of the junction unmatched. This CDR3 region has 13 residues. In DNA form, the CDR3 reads TGTGCCAGCAGCTCCGACAGGGGCTACGAGCAGTACTTC. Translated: CASSSDRGYEQYF. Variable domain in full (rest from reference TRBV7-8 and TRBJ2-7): GAGVSQSPRYKVAKRGQDVALRCDPISGHVSLFWYQQALGQGPEFLTYFQNEAQLDKSGLPSDRFFAERPEGSVSTLKIQRTQQEDSAVYLCASSSDRGYEQYFGPGTRLTVT.

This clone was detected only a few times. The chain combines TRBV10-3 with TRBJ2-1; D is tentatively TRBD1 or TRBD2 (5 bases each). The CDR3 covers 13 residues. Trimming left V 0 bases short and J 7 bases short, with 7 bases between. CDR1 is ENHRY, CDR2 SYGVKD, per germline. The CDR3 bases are TGTGCCATCAGTGAGTCGGGACGGAATGAGCAGTTCTTC. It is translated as CAISESGRNEQFF.

The CDR3 loop is CSVVGTSLKDTQYF. CDR3 DNA: TGCAGCGTTGTGGGTACTAGCTTAAAAGATACGCAGTATTTT. V and J are TRBV29-1 and TRBJ2-3; a weak D match, TRBD2 (6 bases). There are 14 residues in the CDR3. Trimming pared 4 bases from V and 5 bases from J, leaving 16 bases between. Germline lookup yields CDR1 SQVTM and CDR2 ANQGSEA.

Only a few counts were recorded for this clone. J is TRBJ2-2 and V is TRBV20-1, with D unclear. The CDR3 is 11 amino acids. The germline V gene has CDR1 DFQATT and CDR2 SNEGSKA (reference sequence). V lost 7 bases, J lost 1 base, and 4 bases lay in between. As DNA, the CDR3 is TGCAGTGGAGGGAACACCGGGGAGCTGTTTTTT. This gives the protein CSGGNTGELFF.

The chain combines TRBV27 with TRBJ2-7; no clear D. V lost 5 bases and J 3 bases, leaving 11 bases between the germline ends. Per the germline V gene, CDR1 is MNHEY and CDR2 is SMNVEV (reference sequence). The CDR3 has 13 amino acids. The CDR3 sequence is CASSQAQIYEQYF. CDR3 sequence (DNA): TGTGCCAGCAGTCAGGCACAGATCTACGAGCAGTACTTC.

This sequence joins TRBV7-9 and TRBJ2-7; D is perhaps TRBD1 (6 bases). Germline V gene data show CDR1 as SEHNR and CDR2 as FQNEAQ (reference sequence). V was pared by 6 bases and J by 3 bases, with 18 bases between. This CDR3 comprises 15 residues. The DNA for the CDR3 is TGTGCCAGCAGACAAAACCGGGACAAAAGCTACGAGCAGTACTTC. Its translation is CASRQNRDKSYEQYF.

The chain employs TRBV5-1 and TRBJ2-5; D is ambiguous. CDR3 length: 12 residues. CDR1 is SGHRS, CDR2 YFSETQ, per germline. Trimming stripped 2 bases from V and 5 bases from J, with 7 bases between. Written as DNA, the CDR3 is TGCGCCAGCAGCTTCACTTGGGAGACCCAGTACTTC. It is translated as CASSFTWETQYF. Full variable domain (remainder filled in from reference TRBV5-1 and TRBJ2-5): KAGVTQTPRYLIKTRGQQVTLSCSPISGHRSVSWYQQTPGQGLQFLFEYFSETQRNKGNFPGRFSGRQFSNSRSEMNVSTLELGDSALYLCASSFTWETQYFGPGTRLLVL.

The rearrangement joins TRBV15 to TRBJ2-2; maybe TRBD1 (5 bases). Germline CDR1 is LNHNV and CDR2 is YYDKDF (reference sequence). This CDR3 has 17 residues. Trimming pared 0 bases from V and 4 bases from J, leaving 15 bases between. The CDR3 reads CATSRDTSRASTGELFF. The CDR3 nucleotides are TGTGCCACCAGCAGAGATACGAGCAGGGCGAGCACCGGGGAGCTGTTTTTT.

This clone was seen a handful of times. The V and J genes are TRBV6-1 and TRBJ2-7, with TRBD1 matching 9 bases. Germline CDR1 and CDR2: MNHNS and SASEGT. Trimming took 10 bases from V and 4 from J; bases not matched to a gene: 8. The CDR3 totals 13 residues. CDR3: CATLKQGAYEQYF. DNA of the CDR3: TGTGCCACCCTGAAACAGGGGGCTTACGAGCAGTACTTC.

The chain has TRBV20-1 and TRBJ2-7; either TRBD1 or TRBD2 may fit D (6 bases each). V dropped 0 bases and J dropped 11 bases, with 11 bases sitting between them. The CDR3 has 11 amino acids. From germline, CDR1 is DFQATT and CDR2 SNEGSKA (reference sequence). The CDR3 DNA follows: TGCAGTGCTAGAGATTCGGGGGCCGAGTACTTC. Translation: CSARDSGAEYF.

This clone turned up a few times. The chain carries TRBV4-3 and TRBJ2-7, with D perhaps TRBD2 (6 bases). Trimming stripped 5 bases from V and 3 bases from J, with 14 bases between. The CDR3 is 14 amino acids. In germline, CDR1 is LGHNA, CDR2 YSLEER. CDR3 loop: CASSRSGEGYEQYF. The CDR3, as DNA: TGCGCCAGCAGCAGATCGGGAGAGGGCTACGAGCAGTACTTC.

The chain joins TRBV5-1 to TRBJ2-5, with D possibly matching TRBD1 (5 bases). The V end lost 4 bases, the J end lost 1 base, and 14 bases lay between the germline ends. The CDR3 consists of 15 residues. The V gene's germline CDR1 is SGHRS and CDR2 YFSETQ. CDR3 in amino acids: CASSGAVGTQETQYF. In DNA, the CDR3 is TGCGCCAGCAGCGGGGCTGTGGGCACCCAAGAGACCCAGTACTTC.

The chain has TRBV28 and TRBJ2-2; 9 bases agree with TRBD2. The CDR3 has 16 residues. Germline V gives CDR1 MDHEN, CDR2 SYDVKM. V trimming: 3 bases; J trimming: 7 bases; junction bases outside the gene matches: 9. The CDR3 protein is CASSFSLAGRVGELFF. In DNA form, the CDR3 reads TGTGCCAGCAGTTTCAGTCTAGCGGGAAGGGTCGGGGAGCTGTTTTTT.

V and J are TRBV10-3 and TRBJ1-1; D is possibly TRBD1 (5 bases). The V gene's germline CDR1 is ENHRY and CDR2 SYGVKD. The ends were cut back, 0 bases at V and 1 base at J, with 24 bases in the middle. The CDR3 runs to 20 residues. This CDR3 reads CAISESGTHRVAGTNTEAFF. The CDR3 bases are TGTGCCATCAGTGAGTCGGGGACTCACCGGGTGGCGGGGACGAACACTGAAGCTTTCTTT.

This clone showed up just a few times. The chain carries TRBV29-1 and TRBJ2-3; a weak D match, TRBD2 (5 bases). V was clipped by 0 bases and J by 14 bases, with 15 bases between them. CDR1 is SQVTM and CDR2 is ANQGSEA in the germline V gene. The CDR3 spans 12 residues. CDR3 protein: CSVEDNRDNGYF. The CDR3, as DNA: TGCAGCGTTGAAGACAACCGGGATAACGGGTATTTT.